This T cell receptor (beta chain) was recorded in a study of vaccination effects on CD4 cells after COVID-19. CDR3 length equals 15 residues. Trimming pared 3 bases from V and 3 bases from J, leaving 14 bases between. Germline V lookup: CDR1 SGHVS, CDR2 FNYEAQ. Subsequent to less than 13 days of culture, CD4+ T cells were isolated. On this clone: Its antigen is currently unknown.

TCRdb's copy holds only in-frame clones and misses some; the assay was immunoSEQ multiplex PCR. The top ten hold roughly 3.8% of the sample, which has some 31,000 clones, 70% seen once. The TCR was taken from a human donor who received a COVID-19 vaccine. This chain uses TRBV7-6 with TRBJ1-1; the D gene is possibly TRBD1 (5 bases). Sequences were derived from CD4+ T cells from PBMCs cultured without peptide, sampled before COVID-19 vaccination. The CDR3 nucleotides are TGTGCCAGCAGCTTCGGACACGATGGGGACACTGAAGCTTTCTTT. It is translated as CASSFGHDGDTEAFF. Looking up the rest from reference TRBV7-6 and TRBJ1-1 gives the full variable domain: GAGVSQSPRYKVTKRGQDVALRCDPISGHVSLYWYRQALGQGPEFLTYFNYEAQQDKSGLPNDRFSAERPEGSISTLTIQRTEQRDSAMYRCASSFGHDGDTEAFFGQGTRLTVV.